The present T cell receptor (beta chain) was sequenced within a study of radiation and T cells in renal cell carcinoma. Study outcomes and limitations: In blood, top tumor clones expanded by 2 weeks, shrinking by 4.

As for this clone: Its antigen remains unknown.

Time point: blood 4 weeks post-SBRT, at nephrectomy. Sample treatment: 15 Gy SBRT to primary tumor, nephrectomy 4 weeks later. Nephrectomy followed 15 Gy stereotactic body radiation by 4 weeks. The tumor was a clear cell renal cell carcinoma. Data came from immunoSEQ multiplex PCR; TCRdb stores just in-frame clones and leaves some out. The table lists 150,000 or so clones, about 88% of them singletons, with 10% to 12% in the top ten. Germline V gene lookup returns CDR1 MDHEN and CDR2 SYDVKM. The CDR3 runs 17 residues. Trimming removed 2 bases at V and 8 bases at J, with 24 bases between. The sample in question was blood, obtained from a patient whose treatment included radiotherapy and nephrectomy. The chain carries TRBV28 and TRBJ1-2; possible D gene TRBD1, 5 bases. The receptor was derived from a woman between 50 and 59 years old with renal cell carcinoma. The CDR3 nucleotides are TGTGCCAGCAGTTTAACGGGACCTGGGAAGCTCAGGAAGGGCTACACCTTC. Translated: CASSLTGPGKLRKGYTF.